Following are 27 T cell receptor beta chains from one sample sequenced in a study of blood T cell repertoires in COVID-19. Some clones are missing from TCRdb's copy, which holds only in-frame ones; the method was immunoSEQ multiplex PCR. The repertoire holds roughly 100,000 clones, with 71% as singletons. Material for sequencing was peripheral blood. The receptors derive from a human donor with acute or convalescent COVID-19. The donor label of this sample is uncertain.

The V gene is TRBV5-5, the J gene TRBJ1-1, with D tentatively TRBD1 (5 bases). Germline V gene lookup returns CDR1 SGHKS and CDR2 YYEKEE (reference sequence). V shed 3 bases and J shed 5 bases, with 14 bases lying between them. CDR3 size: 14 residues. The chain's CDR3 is CASSSKAGGTEAFF. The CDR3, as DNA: TGTGCCAGCAGCTCTAAGGCGGGGGGGACTGAAGCTTTCTTT.

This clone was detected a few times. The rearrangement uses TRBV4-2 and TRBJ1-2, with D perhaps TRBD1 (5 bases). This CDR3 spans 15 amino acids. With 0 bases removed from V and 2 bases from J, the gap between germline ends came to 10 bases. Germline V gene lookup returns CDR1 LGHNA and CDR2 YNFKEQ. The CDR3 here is CASSQDPRGNYGYTF. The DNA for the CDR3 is TGTGCCAGCAGCCAAGACCCCCGGGGGAACTATGGCTACACCTTC.

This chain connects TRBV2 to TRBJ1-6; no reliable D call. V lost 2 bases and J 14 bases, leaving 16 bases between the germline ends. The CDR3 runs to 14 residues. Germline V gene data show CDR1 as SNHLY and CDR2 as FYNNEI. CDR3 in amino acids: CASSEMTWSGALHF. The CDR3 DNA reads TGTGCCAGCAGTGAAATGACGTGGTCCGGGGCCCTCCACTTT.

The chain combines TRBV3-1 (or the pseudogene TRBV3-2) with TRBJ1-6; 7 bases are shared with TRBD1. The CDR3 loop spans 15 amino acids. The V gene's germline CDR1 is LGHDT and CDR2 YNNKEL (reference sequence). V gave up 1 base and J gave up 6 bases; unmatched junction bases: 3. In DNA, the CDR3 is TGTGCCAGCAGCCAAGTTAACAGGGGTAATTCACCCCTCCACTTT. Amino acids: CASSQVNRGNSPLHF.

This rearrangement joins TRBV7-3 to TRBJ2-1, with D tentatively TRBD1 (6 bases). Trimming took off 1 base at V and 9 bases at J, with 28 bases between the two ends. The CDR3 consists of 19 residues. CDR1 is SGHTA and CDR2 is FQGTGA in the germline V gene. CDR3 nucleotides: TGTGCCAGCAGCTTAAACCACCCCGGTCAGGGGCGTCGATGGTTTGAGCAGTTCTTC. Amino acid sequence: CASSLNHPGQGRRWFEQFF.

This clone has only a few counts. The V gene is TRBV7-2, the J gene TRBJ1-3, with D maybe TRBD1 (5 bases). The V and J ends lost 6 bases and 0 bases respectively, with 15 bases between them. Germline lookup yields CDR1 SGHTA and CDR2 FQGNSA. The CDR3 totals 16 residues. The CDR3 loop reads CASSRQYTPSGNTIYF. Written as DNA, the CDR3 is TGTGCCAGCAGTAGACAGTATACTCCCTCTGGAAACACCATATATTTT. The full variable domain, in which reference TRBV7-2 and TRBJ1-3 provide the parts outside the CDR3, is GAGVSQSPSNKVTEKGKDVELRCDPISGHTALYWYRQSLGQGLEFLIYFQGNSAPDKSGLPSDRFSAERTGGSVSTLTIQRTQQEDSAVYLCASSRQYTPSGNTIYFGEGSWLTVV.

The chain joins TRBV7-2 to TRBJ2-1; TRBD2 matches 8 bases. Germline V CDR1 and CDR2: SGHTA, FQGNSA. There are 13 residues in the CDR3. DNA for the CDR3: TGTGCATCAAGCGGGGGCTCCTACAATGAGCAGTTCTTC. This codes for CASSGGSYNEQFF.

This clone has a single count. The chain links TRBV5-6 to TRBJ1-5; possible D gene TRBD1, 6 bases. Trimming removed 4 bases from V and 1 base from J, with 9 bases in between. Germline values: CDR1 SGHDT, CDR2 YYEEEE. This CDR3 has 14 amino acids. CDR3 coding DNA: TGTGCCAGCAGCAGGACAGAAAGCAATCAGCCCCAGCATTTT. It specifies CASSRTESNQPQHF.

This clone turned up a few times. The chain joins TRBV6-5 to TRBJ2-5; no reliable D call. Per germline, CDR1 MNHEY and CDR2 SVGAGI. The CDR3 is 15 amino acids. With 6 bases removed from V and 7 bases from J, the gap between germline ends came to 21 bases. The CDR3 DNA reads TGTGCCAGCAGGGCCGGATCCTTTGGAGATGTGACCCAGTACTTC. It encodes CASRAGSFGDVTQYF.

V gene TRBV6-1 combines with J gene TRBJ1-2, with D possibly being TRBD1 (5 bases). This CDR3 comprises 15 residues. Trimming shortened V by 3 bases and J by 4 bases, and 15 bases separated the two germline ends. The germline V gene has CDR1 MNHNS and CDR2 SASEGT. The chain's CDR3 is CASSDARTNLYGYTF. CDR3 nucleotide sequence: TGTGCCAGCAGTGACGCCCGGACAAACCTCTATGGCTACACCTTC.

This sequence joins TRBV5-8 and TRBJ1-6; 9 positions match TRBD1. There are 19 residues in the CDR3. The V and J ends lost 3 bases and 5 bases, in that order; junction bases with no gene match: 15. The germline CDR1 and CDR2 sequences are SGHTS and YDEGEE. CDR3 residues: CASSSPPPDRGVNNSPLHF. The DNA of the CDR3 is TGTGCCAGCAGCTCCCCACCGCCCGACAGGGGGGTAAATAATTCACCCCTCCACTTT.

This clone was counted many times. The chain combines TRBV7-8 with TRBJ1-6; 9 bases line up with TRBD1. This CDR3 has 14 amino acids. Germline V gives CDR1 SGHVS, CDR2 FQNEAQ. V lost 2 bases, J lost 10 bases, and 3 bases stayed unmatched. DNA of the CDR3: TGTGCCAGCAGCTTAAGACAGGGGGGGTCACCCCTCCACTTT. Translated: CASSLRQGGSPLHF.

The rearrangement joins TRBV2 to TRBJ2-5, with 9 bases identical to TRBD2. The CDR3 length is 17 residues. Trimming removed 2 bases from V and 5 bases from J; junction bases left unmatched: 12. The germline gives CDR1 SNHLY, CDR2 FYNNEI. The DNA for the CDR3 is TGTGCCAGCAGTGAATCTACCGGGACTAGCTCTAGGGAGACCCAGTACTTC. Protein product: CASSESTGTSSRETQYF.

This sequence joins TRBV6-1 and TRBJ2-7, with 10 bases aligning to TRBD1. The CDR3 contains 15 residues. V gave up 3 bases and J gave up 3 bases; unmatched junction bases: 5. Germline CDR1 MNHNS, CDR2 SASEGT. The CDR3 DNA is TGTGCCAGCAGTGATTCAGGGACAGGGGTCTACGAGCAGTACGTC. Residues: CASSDSGTGVYEQYV.

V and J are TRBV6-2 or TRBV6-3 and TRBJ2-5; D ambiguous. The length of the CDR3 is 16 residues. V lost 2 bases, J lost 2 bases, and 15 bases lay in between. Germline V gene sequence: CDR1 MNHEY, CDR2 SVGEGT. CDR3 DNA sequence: TGTGCCAGCAGTTACAATTTCGACTGGATACAAGAGACCCAGTACTTC. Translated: CASSYNFDWIQETQYF.

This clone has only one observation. CDR3 loop: CAWASGGNNEQFF. In DNA, the CDR3 is TGTGCCTGGGCTAGCGGGGGAAACAATGAGCAGTTCTTC. The chain carries TRBV30 and TRBJ2-1; 10 nucleotides line up with TRBD2. The CDR3 consists of 13 residues. Germline CDR1 and CDR2: GTSNPN and SVGIG (reference sequence). V shed 5 bases, J shed 5 bases, and the junction held 3 bases outside the gene matches. Complete variable domain (other parts from reference TRBV30 and TRBJ2-1): SQTIHQWPATLVQPVGSPLSLECTVEGTSNPNLYWYRQAAGRGLQLLFYSVGIGQISSEVPQNLSASRPQDRQFILSSKKLLLSDSGFYLCAWASGGNNEQFFGPGTRLTVL.

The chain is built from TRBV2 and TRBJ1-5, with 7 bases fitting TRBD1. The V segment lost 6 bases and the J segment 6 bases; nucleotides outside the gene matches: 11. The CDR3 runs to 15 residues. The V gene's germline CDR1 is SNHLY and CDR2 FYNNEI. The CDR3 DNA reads TGTGCCAGCAGCCTACAGGGGATTCGAGTTCAGCCCCAGCATTTT. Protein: CASSLQGIRVQPQHF. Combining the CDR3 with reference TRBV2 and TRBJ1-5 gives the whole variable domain EPEVTQTPSHQVTQMGQEVILRCVPISNHLYFYWYRQILGQKVEFLVSFYNNEISEKSEIFDDQFSVERPDGSNFTLKIRSTKLEDSAMYFCASSLQGIRVQPQHFGDGTRLSIL.

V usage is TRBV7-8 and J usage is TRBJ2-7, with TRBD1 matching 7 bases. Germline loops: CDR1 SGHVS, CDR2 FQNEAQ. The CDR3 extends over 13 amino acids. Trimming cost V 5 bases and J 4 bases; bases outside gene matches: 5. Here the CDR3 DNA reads TGTGCCAGCAGCATCGACAGGGAGTACGAGCAGTACTTC. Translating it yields CASSIDREYEQYF.

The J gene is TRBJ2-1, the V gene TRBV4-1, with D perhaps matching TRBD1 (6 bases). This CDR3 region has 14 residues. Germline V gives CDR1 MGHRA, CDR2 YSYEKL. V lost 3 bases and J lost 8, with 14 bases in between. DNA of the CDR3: TGCGCCAGCAGCCAGGGACACATGGGAGATGAGCAGTTCTTC. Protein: CASSQGHMGDEQFF.

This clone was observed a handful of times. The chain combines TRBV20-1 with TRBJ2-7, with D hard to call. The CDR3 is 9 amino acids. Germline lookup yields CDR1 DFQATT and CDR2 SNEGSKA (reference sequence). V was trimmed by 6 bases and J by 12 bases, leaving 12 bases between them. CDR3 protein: CSASSPWYV. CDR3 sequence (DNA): TGCAGTGCCAGTAGCCCGTGGTACGTC.

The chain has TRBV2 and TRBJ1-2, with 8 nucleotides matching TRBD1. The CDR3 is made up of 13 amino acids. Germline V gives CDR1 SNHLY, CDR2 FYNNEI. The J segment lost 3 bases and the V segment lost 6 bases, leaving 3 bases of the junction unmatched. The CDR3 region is CASSPGQDYGYTF. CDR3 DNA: TGTGCCAGCAGCCCGGGACAGGACTATGGCTACACCTTC.

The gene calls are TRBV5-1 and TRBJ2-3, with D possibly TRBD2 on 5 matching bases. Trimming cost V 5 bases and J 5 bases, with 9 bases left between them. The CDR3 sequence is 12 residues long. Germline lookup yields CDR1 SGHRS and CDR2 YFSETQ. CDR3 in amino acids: CASSEGLDTQYF. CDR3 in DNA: TGCGCCAGCAGTGAGGGTCTAGATACGCAGTATTTT.

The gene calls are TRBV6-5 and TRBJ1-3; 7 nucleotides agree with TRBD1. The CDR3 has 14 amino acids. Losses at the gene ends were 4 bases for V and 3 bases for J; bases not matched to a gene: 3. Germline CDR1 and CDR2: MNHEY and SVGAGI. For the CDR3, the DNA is TGTGCCAGCAGTTCGGCAGGGGGTGGAAACACCATATATTTT. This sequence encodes CASSSAGGGNTIYF.

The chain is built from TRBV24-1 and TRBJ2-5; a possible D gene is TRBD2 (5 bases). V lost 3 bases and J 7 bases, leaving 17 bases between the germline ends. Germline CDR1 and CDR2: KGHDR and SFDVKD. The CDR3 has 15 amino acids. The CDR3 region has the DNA TGTGCCACCAGTGATCCGGGAAACCCCCTGGCGACCCAGTACTTC. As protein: CATSDPGNPLATQYF.

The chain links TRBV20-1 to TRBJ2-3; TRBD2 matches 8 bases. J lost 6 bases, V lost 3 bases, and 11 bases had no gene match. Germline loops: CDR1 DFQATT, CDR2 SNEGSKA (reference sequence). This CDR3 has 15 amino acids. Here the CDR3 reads CSASVGLAGGDTQYF. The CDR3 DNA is TGCAGTGCTAGTGTCGGCCTAGCGGGCGGCGATACGCAGTATTTT.

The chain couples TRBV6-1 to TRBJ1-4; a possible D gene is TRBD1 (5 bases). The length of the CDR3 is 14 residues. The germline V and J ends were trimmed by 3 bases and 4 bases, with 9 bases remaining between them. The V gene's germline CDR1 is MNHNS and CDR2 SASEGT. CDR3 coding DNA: TGTGCCAGCAGTGATCGGGGGAATAATGAAAAACTGTTTTTT. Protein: CASSDRGNNEKLFF.

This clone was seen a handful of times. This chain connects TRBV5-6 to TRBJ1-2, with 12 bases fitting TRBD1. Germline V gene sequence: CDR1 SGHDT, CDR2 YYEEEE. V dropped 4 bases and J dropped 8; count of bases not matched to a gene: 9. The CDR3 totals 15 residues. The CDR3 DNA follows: TGTGCCAGCAGCGTGGGACAGGGGGCTTTTGGGGGCTACACCTTC. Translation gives CASSVGQGAFGGYTF.